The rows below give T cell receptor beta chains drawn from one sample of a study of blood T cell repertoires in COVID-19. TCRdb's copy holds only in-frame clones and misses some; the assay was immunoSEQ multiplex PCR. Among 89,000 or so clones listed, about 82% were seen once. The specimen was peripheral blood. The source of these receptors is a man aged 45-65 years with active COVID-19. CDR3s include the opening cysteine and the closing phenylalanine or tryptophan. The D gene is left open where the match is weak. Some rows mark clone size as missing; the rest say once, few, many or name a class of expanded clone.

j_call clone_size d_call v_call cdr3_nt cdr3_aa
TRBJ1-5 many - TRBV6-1 TGTGCCAGCAGTGAACCCCGGGTCCCCTTGGGGCCCCAGCATTTT CASSEPRVPLGPQHF
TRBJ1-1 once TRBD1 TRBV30 TGTGCCTGGAGTAAAACCGGGACAGGGATTAACACTGAAGCTTTCTTT CAWSKTGTGINTEAFF
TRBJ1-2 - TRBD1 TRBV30 TGTGCCTGGAGTGTAGACTTTGAGGGGGCGGCTGATGGCTACACCTTC CAWSVDFEGAADGYTF
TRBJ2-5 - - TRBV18 TGTGCCAGCTCACCACCGGGCAGGCAAGAGACCCAGTACTTC CASSPPGRQETQYF
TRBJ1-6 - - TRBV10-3 TGTGCCATCAGTGAGACGGGGAATTCACCCCTCCACTTT CAISETGNSPLHF
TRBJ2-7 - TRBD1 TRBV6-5 TGTGCCAGCAGTTACACGGGACAGGGATCCGAGCAGTACTTC CASSYTGQGSEQYF
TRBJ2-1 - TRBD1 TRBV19 TGTGCCAGTAGTACCCCCGGGACAGGGGGTTATGAGCAGTTCTTC CASSTPGTGGYEQFF
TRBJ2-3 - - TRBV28 TGTGCCAGCAAGGGGTCCTTTGAATTGGGTGGAACAGATACGCAGTATTTT CASKGSFELGGTDTQYF
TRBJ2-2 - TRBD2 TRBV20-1 TGCAGTGCTAGTCGGCGGGGGGTACCCGGGGAGCTGTTTTTT CSASRRGVPGELFF
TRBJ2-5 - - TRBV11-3 TGTGCCAGCAGCTCAGCGGGCGGTGAGACCCAGTACTTC CASSSAGGETQYF
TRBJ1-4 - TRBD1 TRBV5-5 TGTGCCAGCAGCTTGGAGGACAGGGGGCATGAAAAACTGTTTTTT CASSLEDRGHEKLFF
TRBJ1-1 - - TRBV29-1 TGCAGCGTTGAAACCCCCACAACAGCTTTCTTT CSVETPTTAFF
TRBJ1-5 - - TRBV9 TGTGCCAGCAGCGTCAGCGACGGGAAGCCCCAGCATTTT CASSVSDGKPQHF
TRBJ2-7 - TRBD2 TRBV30 TGTGCCTGTCGACTAGCGGGAGGGTACTACGAGCAGTACTTC CACRLAGGYYEQYF
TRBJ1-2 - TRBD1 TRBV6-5 TGTGCCACCGCAGGGGGAGACTATGGCTACACCTTC CATAGGDYGYTF
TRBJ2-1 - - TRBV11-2 TGTGCCAGCAGTCTCACCACGCGGAATGAGCAGTTCTTC CASSLTTRNEQFF
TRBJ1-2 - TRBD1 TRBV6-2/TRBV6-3 TGTGCCAGCAGTCCCCTGGACAGGGCCTTACCTGGCTACACCTTC CASSPLDRALPGYTF
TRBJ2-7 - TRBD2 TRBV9 TGTGCCAGCAGCGTATTCAGCGGGAGTGGCTACGAGCAGTACTTC CASSVFSGSGYEQYF
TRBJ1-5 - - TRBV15 TGTGCCACCAGCAGAGACCCCCGTGAGCGTAGCAATCAGCCCCAGCATTTT CATSRDPRERSNQPQHF
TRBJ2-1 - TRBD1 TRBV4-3 TGCGCCAGCAGCCAAGCCGACCTGGACAGGGGGCCCAACAATGAGCAGTTCTTC CASSQADLDRGPNNEQFF
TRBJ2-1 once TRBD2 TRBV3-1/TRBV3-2 TGTGCCAGCAGCGTCATAGGACTAGCGGGGGCAGGGGAGCAGTTCTTC CASSVIGLAGAGEQFF
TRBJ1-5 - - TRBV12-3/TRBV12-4 TGTGCCAGCAGCGTTACTTTTCAGCCCCAGCATTTT CASSVTFQPQHF
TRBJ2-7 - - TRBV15 TGTGCCACCAGCAGAGATAAGGGGGTGGAGCAGTACTTC CATSRDKGVEQYF
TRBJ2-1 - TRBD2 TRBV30 TGTGCCATGGAGGCGGGAGAGTCCTACAATGAGCAGTTCTTC CAMEAGESYNEQFF
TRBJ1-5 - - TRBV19 TGTGCCAGTAGTATCGACTCCACGGCGGGTCAGCCCCAGCATTTT CASSIDSTAGQPQHF
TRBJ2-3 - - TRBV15 TGTGCCACCAGCAGACCCTCCGGAGATACGCAGTATTTT CATSRPSGDTQYF
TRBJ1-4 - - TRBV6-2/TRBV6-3 TGTGCCAGCAGCTGGCCGAATGAAAAACTGTTTTTT CASSWPNEKLFF
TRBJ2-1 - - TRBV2 TGTGCCAGAACCGGGACTCGAGGAAACAATGAGCAGTTCTTC CARTGTRGNNEQFF
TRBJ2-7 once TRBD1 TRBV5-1 TGCGCCAGCAGCCCCCCGGCCGGGACAGGGGTCGACGAGCAGTACTTC CASSPPAGTGVDEQYF
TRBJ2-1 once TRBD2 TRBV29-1 TGCAGCGTGATATCGCCGACTAGCGGGGGGACCTACAATGAGCAGTTCTTC CSVISPTSGGTYNEQFF
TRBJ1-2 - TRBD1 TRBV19 TGTGCCAGTAGTACAATATTGGACAGGGTAGACGGCTACACCTTC CASSTILDRVDGYTF
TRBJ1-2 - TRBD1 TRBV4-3 TGCGCCAGCAGCCTGACAGGGCGATCTAACTATGGCTACACCTTC CASSLTGRSNYGYTF
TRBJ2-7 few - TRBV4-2 TGTGCCAGCAGCCAAGGAGTTACTAACTCCTACGAGCAGTACTTC CASSQGVTNSYEQYF
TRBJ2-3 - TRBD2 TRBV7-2 TGTGCCAGCAGCTTAGGTCGAATGGGCGGGAGGGCCTCAGATACGCAGTATTTT CASSLGRMGGRASDTQYF
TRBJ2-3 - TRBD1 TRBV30 TGTGCCTGGAATCCCCGGACAGGCAATACAGATACGCAGTATTTT CAWNPRTGNTDTQYF
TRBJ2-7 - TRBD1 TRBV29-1 TGCAGCGTTCAGGACAGGGGGGGCTCCGGCGAGCAGTACTTC CSVQDRGGSGEQYF
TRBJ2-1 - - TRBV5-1 TGCGCCAGCAGCTTGGGACAAGGAAATGAGCAGTTCTTC CASSLGQGNEQFF
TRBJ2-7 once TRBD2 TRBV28 TGTGCCAGCAGCCCCGGACTAGGCCCCCGCGAGCAGTACTTC CASSPGLGPREQYF
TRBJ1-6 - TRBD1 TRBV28 TGTGCCAGCAGTCGATCGGACAGGGAGAGTTCACCCCTCCACTTT CASSRSDRESSPLHF
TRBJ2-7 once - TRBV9 TGTGCCAGCAGCGTAGGAGCGGGCTCCTACGAGCAGTACTTC CASSVGAGSYEQYF
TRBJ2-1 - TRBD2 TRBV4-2 TGTGCCAGCAGCCAGGATCCTAGCGGGAGGCTGGGAAATGAGCAGTTCTTC CASSQDPSGRLGNEQFF
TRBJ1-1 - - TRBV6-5 TGTGCCAGCAGTTACGAGGGTCGGACTGAAGCTTTCTTT CASSYEGRTEAFF
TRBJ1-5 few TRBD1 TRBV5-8 TGTGCCAGCAGCTTGGATGGGACAGGGGGCAATCAGCCCCAGCATTTT CASSLDGTGGNQPQHF
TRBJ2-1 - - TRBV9 TGTGCCAGCAGCGACTCCCCGGCCTACAATGAGCAGTTCTTC CASSDSPAYNEQFF
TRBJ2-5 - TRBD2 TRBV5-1 TGCGCCAGCAGCTTTGGGACTAGCGGGATGGAGACCCAGTACTTC CASSFGTSGMETQYF
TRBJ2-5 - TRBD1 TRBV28 TGTGCCAGCAGTCGGACAGGGACAGAGACCCAGTACTTC CASSRTGTETQYF
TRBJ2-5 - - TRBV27 TGTGCCAGCAGTTCGACAGTGGGGTTACAAGAGACCCAGTACTTC CASSSTVGLQETQYF
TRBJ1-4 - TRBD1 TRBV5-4 TGTGCCAGCAGCGTCAGACAGGGGGCGGGTGAAAAACTGTTTTTT CASSVRQGAGEKLFF
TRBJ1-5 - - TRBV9 TGTGCCAGCAGCGCGGGGAATAGCAATCAGCCCCAGCATTTT CASSAGNSNQPQHF
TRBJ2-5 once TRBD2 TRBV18 TGTGCCAGCTCACCCGGACTAGCGGGAGTTTGGGAGACCCAGTACTTC CASSPGLAGVWETQYF
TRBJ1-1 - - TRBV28 TGTGCCAGCAGTAGTCCCAGGGCTGGGTTTAACGTTGAAGCTTTCTTT CASSSPRAGFNVEAFF
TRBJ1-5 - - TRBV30 TGTGCCTGGAGTGTACTGAATAGCAATCAGCCCCAGCATTTT CAWSVLNSNQPQHF
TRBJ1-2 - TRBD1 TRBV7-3 TGTGCCAGCAGCTTGGGGACAGGAGACGTCCGCTATGGCTACACCTTC CASSLGTGDVRYGYTF
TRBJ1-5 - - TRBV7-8 TGTGCCAGCAGCTACGGGGGTCGTCAGCCCCAGCATTTT CASSYGGRQPQHF